This is a list of T cell receptor beta chains from one sample in a study of T cells in localized non-small cell lung cancer. Clones were read by immunoSEQ multiplex PCR, and TCRdb kept only the in-frame ones, dropping some. This sample has tens of thousands of clones; roughly nine tenths occur once, and the top ten carry 21%. Sequencing was performed on peripheral blood, taken before any cancer treatment. All receptors derive from a male donor at least 60 years old with stage III squamous cell lung carcinoma. Each CDR3 is given with its conserved first and last residue. The order of the fields is CDR3 length, V gene, J gene, clone size, D gene, CDR3 DNA, CDR3 protein. The D gene is left open where the match is weak. Size tells how often a clone was seen (once, few, many) or the class of an expanded clone, and some rows leave it out.

17	TRBV15	TRBJ1-2	.	TRBD1	TGTGCCACCAGCAGTCGTGACAGGGGAAGGGGGAACTATGGCTACACCTTC	CATSSRDRGRGNYGYTF
14	TRBV6-6	TRBJ2-7	.	TRBD1	TGTGCCAGCAGTCTCCGGGACAGGGTCTACGAGCAGTACTTC	CASSLRDRVYEQYF
14	TRBV6-6	TRBJ1-3	.	TRBD1	TGTGCCAGCAGTACCGGGACAGTAGGAAACACCATATATTTT	CASSTGTVGNTIYF
18	TRBV7-2	TRBJ2-2	.	TRBD1	TGTGCCAGCAGCCCTAGACAGGGGGGTTTTCAAAACACCGGGGAGCTGTTTTTT	CASSPRQGGFQNTGELFF
15	TRBV5-4	TRBJ2-2	.	.	TGTGCCAGCAGCTCTAACAGGGTCAGGACCGGGGAGCTGTTTTTT	CASSSNRVRTGELFF
12	TRBV7-2	TRBJ2-1	.	.	TGTGCCAGCAGCTTAGTGAACAATGAGCAGTTCTTC	CASSLVNNEQFF
15	TRBV19	TRBJ1-3	.	TRBD1	TGTGCCAGCCAAACAGGACAGGGAATATCGAACACCATATATTTT	CASQTGQGISNTIYF
15	TRBV6-4	TRBJ2-1	few	.	TGTGCCAGCAGTGAGGGGAGCGGCTCCTACAATGAGCAGTTCTTC	CASSEGSGSYNEQFF
13	TRBV6-1	TRBJ1-1	.	.	TGTGCCAGCAGCCTACAGGGTGGCACTGAAGCTTTCTTT	CASSLQGGTEAFF
17	TRBV5-1	TRBJ2-3	.	TRBD2	TGCGCCAGCAGCCCCCGAATGGTAGCGGGGGGCACAGATACGCAGTATTTT	CASSPRMVAGGTDTQYF
13	TRBV5-4	TRBJ1-2	.	.	TGTGCCAGCAGCTTAAGTCACTACTATGGCTACACCTTC	CASSLSHYYGYTF
15	TRBV6-5	TRBJ1-5	.	TRBD1	TGTGCCAGCACCTCGACAGGGGGCCTTAATCAGCCCCAGCATTTT	CASTSTGGLNQPQHF
15	TRBV12-5	TRBJ2-5	.	.	TGTGCTAGTGCCAGTTTGGGGCAGGGGACGAAGACCCAGTACTTC	CASASLGQGTKTQYF
15	TRBV7-2	TRBJ1-2	.	.	TGTGCCAGCAGCTTAACTCGAACCACAGGGAGTGGCTACACCTTC	CASSLTRTTGSGYTF
14	TRBV28	TRBJ1-1	.	.	TGTGCCAGCCGACCCACAGGGCGAGGGGCTGAAGCTTTCTTT	CASRPTGRGAEAFF
11	TRBV6-1	TRBJ2-3	.	.	TGTGCCAGCAGTAACCTCGTTACGCAGTATTTT	CASSNLVTQYF
15	TRBV5-6	TRBJ1-1	once	.	TGTGCCAGCAGCCCGGACGCACAGATGAACACTGAAGCTTTCTTT	CASSPDAQMNTEAFF
11	TRBV2	TRBJ2-5	.	.	TGTGCCAGCAGTGAAGGGGAGACCCAGTACTTC	CASSEGETQYF
14	TRBV10-3	TRBJ1-1	.	.	TGTGCCATCAGACAGCAGGCTTCTAACACTGAAGCTTTCTTT	CAIRQQASNTEAFF
15	TRBV6-5	TRBJ1-5	once	.	TGTGCCAGCAGTTACTCCGCGGGGGCCCGTCAGCCCCAGCATTTT	CASSYSAGARQPQHF
12	TRBV7-2	TRBJ2-5	.	.	TGTGCCAGCAGCACCCTTCAAGAGACCCAGTACTTC	CASSTLQETQYF
15	TRBV7-2	TRBJ1-3	once	.	TGTGCCAGCAGCTTAGCCCCGGGACAAGGAAACACCATATATTTT	CASSLAPGQGNTIYF
14	TRBV5-6	TRBJ1-5	.	.	TGTGCCAGCAGCTTGGACAGGCACAATCAGCCCCAGCATTTT	CASSLDRHNQPQHF
15	TRBV19	TRBJ1-5	.	TRBD1	TGTGCCAGTATCCCGGGACAGGGGTTCAATCAGCCCCAGCATTTT	CASIPGQGFNQPQHF
14	TRBV5-4	TRBJ2-3	.	.	TGTGCCAGCAGCGGGGGAGTTAGCACAGATACGCAGTATTTT	CASSGGVSTDTQYF
16	TRBV7-3	TRBJ2-2	.	TRBD2	TGTGCCAGCAGCTTAAACCCTAGCGGGAACACCGGGGAGCTGTTTTTT	CASSLNPSGNTGELFF
16	TRBV6-5	TRBJ1-2	.	.	TGTGCCAGCAGTTCCCTCGCGAAAAGTGATAACTATGGCTACACCTTC	CASSSLAKSDNYGYTF
15	TRBV6-6	TRBJ1-1	.	.	TGTGCTTCATCCATAAACCGGGGGGCGAACACTGAAGCTTTCTTT	CASSINRGANTEAFF
15	TRBV6-1	TRBJ2-3	.	.	TGTGCCAGCAGTGAACGTGTAGGGAGTGCAGATACGCAGTATTTT	CASSERVGSADTQYF
15	TRBV7-2	TRBJ2-5	.	.	TGTGCCAGCAGCCTCGGGACTTCCCAACAAGAGACCCAGTACTTC	CASSLGTSQQETQYF
15	TRBV4-1	TRBJ2-3	.	.	TGCGCCAGCAGCCAAGAAACAGATGGCCCAGATACGCAGTATTTT	CASSQETDGPDTQYF
15	TRBV2	TRBJ2-3	.	TRBD2	TGTGCCAGCAGTTTTAATGGGGGGGTGACAGATACGCAGTATTTT	CASSFNGGVTDTQYF
14	TRBV7-9	TRBJ2-1	.	.	TGTGCCAGCAACTGGATCCCGCAGGACGCCGAGCAGTTCTTC	CASNWIPQDAEQFF
15	TRBV7-3	TRBJ2-6	.	.	TGTGCCAGCAGCTCCCCGGGGACTGGGGCCAACGTCCTGACTTTC	CASSSPGTGANVLTF
17	TRBV2	TRBJ2-7	.	.	TGTGCCAGCAGTGGAAGGGGGGGGACCGGGAGCTCCTACGAGCAGTACTTC	CASSGRGGTGSSYEQYF
14	TRBV6-1	TRBJ1-6	.	.	TGTGCCAGCAGTGAAGCGCCCACGGGGTCACCCCTCCACTTT	CASSEAPTGSPLHF
17	TRBV4-1	TRBJ2-3	.	.	TGCGCCAGCAGCCTAAGGGTGGGGGACGGAATCACAGATACGCAGTATTTT	CASSLRVGDGITDTQYF
16	TRBV19	TRBJ2-3	.	TRBD2	TGTGCCAGTAGTCTAACTAGCGGGGGGGCAACAGATACGCAGTATTTT	CASSLTSGGATDTQYF
16	TRBV28	TRBJ1-2	.	TRBD1	TGTGCCAGCACCATGGGGAGGCAGGGGGGATTCTATGGCTACACCTTC	CASTMGRQGGFYGYTF
16	TRBV25-1	TRBJ2-1	.	TRBD1	TGTGCCAGCAGTGACTTAGACAGGGTGGCGTACAATGAGCAGTTCTTC	CASSDLDRVAYNEQFF
16	TRBV7-7	TRBJ2-2	.	.	TGTGCTAGCAGTCGTGCCACCTCAGTGGACACCGGGGAGCTGTTTTTT	CASSRATSVDTGELFF
12	TRBV29-1	TRBJ1-2	.	.	TGCAGCGCCGGAGACAACCTCTATGGCTACACCTTC	CSAGDNLYGYTF
15	TRBV25-1	TRBJ2-2	.	.	TGTGCCAGCAGTGGGAGGGGTATTAGCACCGGGGAGCTGTTTTTT	CASSGRGISTGELFF
11	TRBV7-2	TRBJ1-1	.	.	TGTGCCAGTGAGATGAACACTGAAGCTTTCTTT	CASEMNTEAFF
15	TRBV4-3	TRBJ1-2	.	.	TGCGCCAGCAGCCAAGCAACAGGGACTAACTATGGCTACACCTTC	CASSQATGTNYGYTF
20	TRBV5-1	TRBJ2-3	.	TRBD2	TGCGCCAGCAGCTTGGGAAATCCGCTAGCGGGGGGAAGAGGCACAGATACGCAGTATTTT	CASSLGNPLAGGRGTDTQYF
14	TRBV6-5	TRBJ1-2	.	.	TGTGCCACCCGGGCGGCGGGAGCTAACTATGGCTACACCTTC	CATRAAGANYGYTF
15	TRBV6-9	TRBJ1-5	once	.	TGTGCCAGCAAGCGGGTTCCCGATAGCAATCAGCCCCAGCATTTT	CASKRVPDSNQPQHF
14	TRBV5-6	TRBJ1-1	.	.	TGTGCCAGCAGCTTGTGGGATTTGAACACTGAAGCTTTCTTT	CASSLWDLNTEAFF
13	TRBV5-6	TRBJ2-7	.	.	TGTGCCAGCAGCGCGGGACAGTCCTACGAGCAGTACTTC	CASSAGQSYEQYF
15	TRBV25-1	TRBJ2-7	.	.	TGTGCCAGCAGTGAATCATTCGGGGCCACCTACGAGCAGTACTTC	CASSESFGATYEQYF
16	TRBV28	TRBJ1-2	once	.	TGTGCCAGCAGTTCCCAAATCTTTCTCCTCGGCTATGGCTACACCTTC	CASSSQIFLLGYGYTF
16	TRBV15	TRBJ2-2	.	.	TGTGCCACCAGCAGAACGCGGCGGGGACCAACCGGGGAGCTGTTTTTT	CATSRTRRGPTGELFF
15	TRBV5-4	TRBJ1-4	.	.	TGTGCCAGCAGCCCGACCGGGCGGGCTAATGAAAAACTGTTTTTT	CASSPTGRANEKLFF
12	TRBV30	TRBJ1-1	.	.	TGTGCCGGGGGGCTCCCGAACACTGAAGCTTTCTTT	CAGGLPNTEAFF
14	TRBV4-3	TRBJ1-1	.	.	TGCGCCAGCAGCCAAGAGGGCTTGAACACTGAAGCTTTCTTT	CASSQEGLNTEAFF
14	TRBV7-2	TRBJ1-4	.	.	TGTGCCAGCAGCTTACAGGGGCGCGGGGAAAAACTGTTTTTT	CASSLQGRGEKLFF
13	TRBV6-1	TRBJ1-2	.	.	TGTGCCAGCAGTGGGTCGGGATTCTATGGCTACACCTTC	CASSGSGFYGYTF